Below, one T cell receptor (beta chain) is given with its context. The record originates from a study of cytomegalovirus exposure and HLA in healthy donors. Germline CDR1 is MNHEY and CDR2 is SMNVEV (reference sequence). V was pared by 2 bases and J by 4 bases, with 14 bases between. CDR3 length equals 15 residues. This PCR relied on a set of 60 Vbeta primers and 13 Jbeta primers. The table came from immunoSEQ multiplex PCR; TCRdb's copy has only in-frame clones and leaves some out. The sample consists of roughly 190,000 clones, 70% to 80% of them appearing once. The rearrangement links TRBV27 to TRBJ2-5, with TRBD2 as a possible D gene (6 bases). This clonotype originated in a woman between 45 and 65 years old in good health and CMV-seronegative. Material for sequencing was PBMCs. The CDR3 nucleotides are TGTGCCAGCAGTTTAATAGGGACTGCCCTAGAGACCCAGTACTTC. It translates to CASSLIGTALETQYF.